This TCR beta chain was identified in a study of PD-1 blockade in mismatch repair-deficient tumors (dated by TCRdb to about 2017). Describing the broader study: Between late 2013 and late 2016, 80 to 90 consecutive patients with about a dozen mismatch repair-deficient cancer types, all previously treated and progressing, were enrolled in the trial. Tumor-associated T cell clones in the peripheral blood of patients responding to PD-1 blockade were tracked using deep sequencing of TCR CDR3 regions. The study at large found these results: Tumor-resident clones, often undetectable in blood before treatment, expanded rapidly after pembrolizumab and then contracted, generally before radiologic responses. Three of seven peptides elicited clonal expansion, yielding more than 110 unique blood TCRs, about seven also found in tumor; all positive peptides derived from frameshift mutations.

Libraries were made using the immunoSEQ multiplex PCR assay. Turning to the authors' computational methods: A clone was classified as neoantigen-specific if the clone expanded significantly in response to the relevant peptide and did not expand significantly in response to any other peptide tested. Here the immuneACCESS table is served through TCRdb, limited to in-frame sequences with V and J called. Missing clones are a known gap in these copies; in checked studies unresolved V genes cover under half, and the rest lacks a known reason. V and J calls and clone size follow that table, whereas D and trimming were derived from the DNA. Across this sample there are approximately 15,000 clones, with about 88% seen only once. Of the sample, 4.6% falls within the top ten clones. Compared with germline, V lacks 6 bases and J lacks 8 bases; bases without a gene match: 3. CDR1 SGHAT and CDR2 FQDESV are derived from the germline V gene (reference sequence). The CDR3 starts with the cysteine, ends with the phenylalanine, and has 12 residues. The retained sequence is limited to the CDR3, 36 bases, with the frame set at the first base.

Details on this clone: What antigen it recognizes has not been identified. No base quality information exists; no much larger clone differs at one position.

The time point label here, explained by the study, means: 10-day in vitro stimulation with candidate neoantigen peptide 6. For each enrolled patient, mismatch repair deficiency was established using either polymerase chain reaction or immunohistochemistry. TCR sequencing was performed for a few patients who responded to pembrolizumab therapy. About 7 ELISpot-reactive candidate neoantigen peptides were each used in a roughly eleven-day in vitro stimulation before TCR sequencing. As the baseline for calculating clone fold-changes, a control culture with no peptide was run in an identical way. In the phase II trial, pembrolizumab PD-1 blockade was tested prospectively in advanced mismatch repair-deficient cancers, no matter which tissue of origin the cancers came from.

The material was cells cultured in vitro, obtained from a patient treated with pembrolizumab. The clonotype originates from an adult with mismatch repair-deficient cancer. This chain is built from TRBV11-1 and TRBJ1-2, with 10 middle bases fitting TRBD1. This receptor carries the CDR3 CASSRQGAGYTF. The sequenced DNA: TGTGCCAGCAGTCGACAGGGGGCCGGCTACACCTTC.